The next 12 T cell receptor beta chains were all read from a single sample in a study of cytomegalovirus exposure and HLA in healthy donors. A multiplex PCR was run with 60 Vbeta primers and 13 Jbeta primers. Some clones are missing from TCRdb's copy, which holds only in-frame ones; the method was immunoSEQ multiplex PCR. The table includes approximately 88,000 clones, 60% to 80% detected once. Sequencing used PBMCs. The receptors stem from a man in his 60s in good health and CMV-seronegative.

The table lists this clone with a few counts. This rearrangement joins TRBV25-1 to TRBJ1-1; the D gene is possibly TRBD1 (6 bases). V was trimmed by 3 bases and J by 5 bases, leaving 19 bases between them. Germline V gives CDR1 MGHDK, CDR2 SYGVNS. The CDR3 totals 16 residues. CDR3 amino acids: CASSDRRGGGRTEAFF. The DNA of the CDR3 is TGTGCCAGCAGTGACCGGCGGGGAGGGGGGAGGACTGAAGCTTTCTTT.

This chain links TRBV28 with TRBJ1-4, with TRBD1 identical over 9 bases. The CDR3 totals 14 residues. CDR1 and CDR2 (germline): MDHEN, SYDVKM. V shed 5 bases and J 8 bases; nucleotides not matched to a gene: 6. The CDR3: CASSGTGIWEKLFF. The CDR3 nucleotides read TGTGCCAGCAGTGGGACAGGGATCTGGGAAAAACTGTTTTTT.

In its sample, this clone was seen a few times. This chain uses TRBV18 with TRBJ2-7; D remains unclear. Germline V gene data show CDR1 as KGHSH and CDR2 as LQKENI. The CDR3 is 13 residues long. V was trimmed by 9 bases and J by 4 bases, leaving 16 bases between them. The CDR3 sequence is CASFYNVPYEQYF. As DNA, the CDR3 is TGTGCCAGTTTCTATAACGTGCCTTACGAGCAGTACTTC. The full variable domain, rest sourced from reference TRBV18 and TRBJ2-7, is NAGVMQNPRHLVRRRGQEARLRCSPMKGHSHVYWYRQLPEEGLKFMVYLQKENIIDESGMPKERFSAEFPKEGPSILRIQQVVRGDSAAYFCASFYNVPYEQYFGPGTRLTVT.

The gene calls are TRBV18 and TRBJ2-5; 9 bases line up with TRBD1. CDR1 is KGHSH and CDR2 is LQKENI in the germline V gene. The junction had 7 bases not matched to a gene; V was cut back by 4 bases and J by 4 bases. The length of the CDR3 is 15 residues. CDR3 nucleotide sequence: TGTGCCAGCTCACAACAGGGGGCGCAGTTAGAGACCCAGTACTTC. This encodes CASSQQGAQLETQYF.

The chain joins TRBV5-4 to TRBJ1-2, with D unresolved. The V and J ends lost 2 bases and 8 bases respectively, with 10 bases between them. This CDR3 has 12 residues. Germline V CDR1 and CDR2: SGHNT, YYREEE (reference sequence). The CDR3 coding sequence is TGTGCCAGCAGCTTAGAATACGGGGGCTACACCTTC. This sequence encodes CASSLEYGGYTF.

Only a few counts were recorded for this clone. This sequence joins TRBV7-2 and TRBJ1-4; no definite D call. Germline V gives CDR1 SGHTA, CDR2 FQGNSA. Trimming stripped 1 base from V and 4 bases from J, with 13 bases between. The length of the CDR3 is 16 residues. CDR3 nucleotide sequence: TGTGCCAGCAGCTTAGAGTTCCCCGGACTTAATGAAAAACTGTTTTTT. Its translation is CASSLEFPGLNEKLFF.

This clone was counted ten times or more. The rearrangement joins TRBV6-5 to TRBJ1-2; possible D gene TRBD1, 5 bases. Per germline, CDR1 MNHEY and CDR2 SVGAGI. Trimming shortened V by 4 bases and J by 5 bases, and 8 bases separated the two germline ends. The CDR3 covers 12 residues. This chain's CDR3 is CASSFQGYGYTF. CDR3 DNA sequence: TGTGCCAGCAGTTTTCAGGGTTATGGCTACACCTTC.

Only a few counts were recorded for this clone. The CDR3 nucleotides read TGTGCCAGCAGATTTAGCGGGAGTCAAGATACGCAGTATTTT. Translating gives CASRFSGSQDTQYF. The chain is built from TRBV2 and TRBJ2-3; 9 nucleotides match TRBD2. Germline V CDR1 and CDR2: SNHLY, FYNNEI. Trimming took 6 bases from V and 5 from J; bases not matched to a gene: 6. The CDR3 contains 14 residues.

This clone was counted between two and nine times. The rearrangement joins TRBV28 to TRBJ1-1; weak D call: TRBD1 (6 bases). Germline CDR1 and CDR2: MDHEN and SYDVKM. The CDR3 extends over 14 amino acids. Trimming removed 5 bases at V and 0 bases at J, with 10 bases between. CDR3 bases: TGTGCCAGCAGTACACAGGGACTGAACACTGAAGCTTTCTTT. Residues: CASSTQGLNTEAFF.

The chain employs TRBV27 and TRBJ2-7; D perhaps matches TRBD2 (6 bases). Germline V gene data show CDR1 as MNHEY and CDR2 as SMNVEV (reference sequence). Between the trimmed V and J ends, which lost 4 bases and 5 bases, there was a span of 12 bases. The CDR3 loop spans 13 amino acids. The CDR3 loop is CASSWRVGHEQYF. The CDR3 region has the DNA TGTGCCAGCAGTTGGAGGGTTGGCCACGAGCAGTACTTC.

The genes are TRBV19 and TRBJ1-1, with D unresolved. Looked up from germline, CDR1 is LNHDA and CDR2 is SQIVND (reference sequence). The CDR3 spans 12 residues. V shed 5 bases and J shed 9 bases, with 13 bases lying between them. The CDR3 region has the DNA TGTGCCAGTAGTGCTCACAGAGATAAAGCTTTCTTT. Its translation: CASSAHRDKAFF.

This clone turned up a few times. The gene calls are TRBV6-4 and TRBJ1-5, with 10 nucleotides matching TRBD1. Trimming cost V 2 bases and J 4 bases; bases outside gene matches: 5. The CDR3 is 16 residues long. Per germline, CDR1 MRHNA and CDR2 SNTAGT. The CDR3: CASSDGSGQGNQPQHF. For the CDR3, the DNA is TGTGCCAGCAGTGACGGTTCGGGACAGGGGAATCAGCCCCAGCATTTT.